This record covers a single T cell receptor (beta chain). Its antigen remains unidentified. Assay used: immunoSEQ multiplex PCR; TCRdb lists only in-frame clones, some missing. The sample lists nearly 35,000 clones; 84% were seen once. This record comes from a study of PD-L1 blockade in urothelial cancer. Study-wide results and caveats: At the 3-week point, tumor-associated blood clones expanded more in durable-benefit patients. Prediction of better survival came from below-median pretreatment blood TCR clonality.

The V and J ends lost 2 bases and 2 bases respectively, with 13 bases between them. Germline lookup yields CDR1 MDHEN and CDR2 SYDVKM. The CDR3 is 15 residues long. Specified time point: pretreatment peripheral blood. Locally advanced or metastatic urothelial carcinoma affected all patients. The chain has TRBV28 and TRBJ2-7; the D gene is possibly TRBD2 (6 bases). The source is a man aged 55-75 years with urothelial cancer. The source material was PBMCs, sampled around atezolizumab (anti-PD-L1) treatment. This CDR3 reads CASSLGGSGTYEQYF. In DNA, the CDR3 is TGTGCCAGCAGTTTAGGGGGTAGCGGAACCTACGAGCAGTACTTC.